The clone carrying this TCR beta chain has more than one count but fewer than ten. V lost 1 base, J lost 1 base, and 8 bases lay in between. The CDR3 sequence is 15 residues long. The germline V gene has CDR1 MNHEY and CDR2 SVGAGI. TCRdb re-analysed the RT-PCR reads in MiXCR, keeping a single row per CDR3 protein. The table includes around 700,000 distinct CDR3 sequences, 13% to 15% detected once. The TCR originated in a female donor in good health, serving as a healthy control. V is TRBV6-5 and J is TRBJ1-3; D remains unclear. The material sequenced was memory CD4+ T cells from blood. DNA of the CDR3: TGTGCCAGCAGTTACTTTTGGGAGTCTGGAAACACCATATATTTT. As protein: CASSYFWESGNTIYF.